A selection of T cell receptor beta chains follows, all from one sample in a study of blood T cell repertoires in COVID-19. TCRdb's table, derived via immunoSEQ multiplex PCR, lists solely in-frame clones and lacks some. Here the sample spans 150,000 to 200,000 clones, around 83% being singletons. The sample consisted of peripheral blood. The receptors come from an older woman who had recovered from COVID-19. CDR3s include the opening cysteine and the closing phenylalanine or tryptophan. A D gene is named only where the DNA matches it firmly. Size is stated for part of the rows, as once, few or many counts, or as a class when the clone is expanded.

>TRBJ2-3|TRBD2|NA|TRBV30
CAWSPLAGASTSTDTQYF
TGTGCCTGGAGCCCACTAGCGGGGGCCTCTACTAGCACAGATACGCAGTATTTT
>TRBJ2-7|TRBD1|NA|TRBV12-5
CASVRTGAGEQYF
TGTGCTAGTGTCCGGACAGGGGCTGGCGAGCAGTACTTC
>TRBJ2-4|TRBD1|NA|TRBV7-9
CASSPRQGGQDIQYF
TGTGCCAGCAGCCCCCGACAGGGCGGGCAAGACATTCAGTACTTC
>TRBJ1-1|NA|NA|TRBV5-1
CASSLGGWGNTEAFF
TGCGCCAGCAGCCTGGGGGGCTGGGGGAACACTGAAGCTTTCTTT
>TRBJ2-1|TRBD2|NA|TRBV5-5
CASRGGLAGTEQFF
TGTGCCAGCAGGGGGGGACTAGCGGGAACTGAGCAGTTCTTC
>TRBJ2-1|NA|NA|TRBV4-2
CASSQVEGLQFF
TGTGCCAGCAGCCAAGTTGAGGGTTTGCAGTTCTTC
>TRBJ1-1|TRBD1|NA|TRBV7-2
CASSLGGGQGTEAFF
TGTGCCAGCAGCTTAGGTGGGGGACAGGGTACTGAAGCTTTCTTT
>TRBJ1-1|TRBD1|NA|TRBV5-4
CASSLRGGSLAFF
TGTGCCAGCAGCTTACGAGGGGGCAGTCTAGCTTTCTTT
>TRBJ1-1|NA|NA|TRBV5-1
CASSPAGAEAFF
TGCGCCAGCAGCCCGGCGGGGGCTGAAGCTTTCTTT
>TRBJ1-4|NA|once|TRBV20-1
CSGQYYEKLFF
TGCAGCGGACAGTACTATGAAAAACTGTTTTTT
>TRBJ2-2|TRBD2|many|TRBV18
CASSPPGGANTGELFF
TGTGCCAGCTCACCCCCCGGGGGGGCGAACACCGGGGAGCTGTTTTTT
>TRBJ1-1|NA|NA|TRBV6-4
CASDHPGITEAFF
TGTGCCAGCGACCATCCGGGGATCACTGAAGCTTTCTTT
>TRBJ2-2|NA|NA|TRBV7-2
CASSFDRVGELFF
TGTGCCAGCAGCTTCGACCGGGTCGGGGAGCTGTTTTTT
>TRBJ1-1|NA|NA|TRBV12-3/TRBV12-4
CASSLTGRTEAFF
TGTGCCAGCAGCCTCACAGGGCGGACTGAAGCTTTCTTT
>TRBJ2-1|NA|NA|TRBV7-3
CASSGGAGQFF
TGTGCCAGCAGCGGGGGGGCTGGGCAGTTCTTC
>TRBJ2-7|NA|NA|TRBV20-1
CSASQGRIMGEQYF
TGCAGTGCTAGTCAGGGCCGAATAATGGGAGAGCAGTACTTC
>TRBJ1-1|TRBD1|NA|TRBV3-1/TRBV3-2
CASSPGQVRAFF
TGTGCCAGCAGCCCCGGACAGGTTCGGGCTTTCTTT
>TRBJ1-1|NA|once|TRBV9
CASSVAVNTEAFF
TGTGCCAGCAGCGTAGCGGTGAACACTGAAGCTTTCTTT
>TRBJ2-3|NA|NA|TRBV13
CASSLISASADTQYF
TGTGCCAGCAGCTTAATTTCGGCCAGCGCAGATACGCAGTATTTT
>TRBJ2-2|NA|NA|TRBV29-1
CSARGGGGPGELFF
TGCAGCGCTCGGGGAGGGGGAGGCCCCGGGGAGCTGTTTTTT
>TRBJ1-1|NA|NA|TRBV5-4
CASSLPGVTEAFF
TGTGCCAGCAGCTTGCCCGGGGTCACTGAAGCTTTCTTT
>TRBJ2-5|TRBD2|NA|TRBV4-2
CASSQRGSGGTSGGETQYF
TGTGCCAGCAGCCAAAGGGGCTCTGGGGGGACTAGCGGGGGCGAGACCCAGTACTTC
>TRBJ2-4|TRBD1|NA|TRBV5-1
CASSLGTGRAKNIQYF
TGCGCCAGCAGCCTCGGGACAGGGAGGGCCAAAAACATTCAGTACTTC
>TRBJ2-3|TRBD2|NA|TRBV4-3
CASSPGSGRGTDTQYF
TGCGCCAGCAGCCCGGGTAGCGGGAGGGGCACAGATACGCAGTATTTT
>TRBJ1-2|TRBD1|NA|TRBV9
CASSVGTGSDGYTF
TGTGCCAGCAGCGTTGGGACAGGGAGCGATGGCTACACCTTC
>TRBJ1-4|NA|NA|TRBV3-1/TRBV3-2
CASSQRGISNEKLFF
TGTGCCAGCAGCCAAAGGGGCATTTCTAATGAAAAACTGTTTTTT
>TRBJ2-3|TRBD2|NA|TRBV30
CAWSVRLAGSTDTQYF
TGTGCCTGGAGTGTACGGCTAGCGGGGTCGACAGATACGCAGTATTTT